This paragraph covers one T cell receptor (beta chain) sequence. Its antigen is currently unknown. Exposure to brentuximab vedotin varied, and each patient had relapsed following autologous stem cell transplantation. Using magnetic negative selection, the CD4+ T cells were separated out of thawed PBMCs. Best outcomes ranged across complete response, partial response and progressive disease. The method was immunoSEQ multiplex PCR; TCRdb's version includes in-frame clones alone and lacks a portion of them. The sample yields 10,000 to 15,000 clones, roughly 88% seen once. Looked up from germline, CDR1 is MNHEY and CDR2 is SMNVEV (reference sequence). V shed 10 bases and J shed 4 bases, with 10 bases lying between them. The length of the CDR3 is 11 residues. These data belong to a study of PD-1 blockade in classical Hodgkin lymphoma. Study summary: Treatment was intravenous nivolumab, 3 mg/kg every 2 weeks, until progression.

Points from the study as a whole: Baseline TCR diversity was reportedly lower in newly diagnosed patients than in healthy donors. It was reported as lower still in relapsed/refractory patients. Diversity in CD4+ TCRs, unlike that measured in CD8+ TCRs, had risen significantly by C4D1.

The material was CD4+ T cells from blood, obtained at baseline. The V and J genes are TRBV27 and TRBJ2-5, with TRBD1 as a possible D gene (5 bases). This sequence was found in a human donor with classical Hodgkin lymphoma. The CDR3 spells CATGRGETQYF. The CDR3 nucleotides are TGTGCCACCGGAAGGGGAGAGACCCAGTACTTC.